A single sample is the source of the 10 T cell receptor beta chains below, sequenced in a study of T-cell reconstitution after alpha-beta-depleted transplantation in children. Unique molecular identifiers featured in how the TCRbeta library was prepared. A single record per CDR3 protein comes from TCRdb applying MiXCR to the PCR reads. The repertoire has about 490,000 distinct CDR3 sequences, about 10% of them found once; the top ten carry just over 2%. Here the sequenced sample was PBMCs, taken before TCRalphabeta/CD19-depleted stem cell transplant. The receptor set was obtained from a child aged 2-15 years with inherited bone marrow failure, due to receive a stem cell transplant.

The chain joins TRBV4-2 to TRBJ2-5; TRBD2 matches at 12 bases. Looked up from germline, CDR1 is LGHNA and CDR2 is YNFKEQ. CDR3 length equals 16 residues. V was pared by 3 bases and J by 5 bases, with 7 bases of the junction left unmatched. The CDR3 bases are TGTGCCAGCAGCCACGCCGGGACTAGCGGGCGCGAGACCCAGTACTTC. The encoded protein is CASSHAGTSGRETQYF.

The chain combines TRBV7-2 with TRBJ2-1; 10 positions match TRBD2. The CDR3 extends over 15 amino acids. Unmatched junction bases numbered 4, after V lost 3 bases and J lost 5 bases. CDR1 is SGHTA, CDR2 FQGNSA, per germline. For the CDR3, the DNA is TGTGCCAGCAGCTTGACTAGCGGGCGCCACAATGAGCAGTTCTTC. As protein: CASSLTSGRHNEQFF.

This clonotype was picked up many times. The V gene is TRBV20-1, the J gene TRBJ2-1, with 9 bases fitting TRBD2. J gave up 4 bases and V 0 bases, and 4 bases lay outside the gene matches. The CDR3 length is 15 residues. Germline-derived CDR1 and CDR2 are DFQATT and SNEGSKA (reference sequence). CDR3 amino acids: CSAREQREAYNEQFF. In nucleotides, the CDR3 is TGCAGTGCTAGAGAGCAGCGGGAGGCTTACAATGAGCAGTTCTTC.

This clonotype has ten or more counts. V gene TRBV3-1 combines with J gene TRBJ2-7; D call uncertain. The CDR3 runs to 12 residues. V shed 0 bases and J shed 6 bases, with 6 bases lying between them. Germline V gene sequence: CDR1 LGHDT, CDR2 YNNKEL (reference sequence). CDR3 nucleotides: TGTGCCAGCAGCCAAGATTACATCGAGCAGTACTTC. This translates into CASSQDYIEQYF.

Comments on this clonotype: This may come from a read error, since a much larger clone is one base off. The gene calls are TRBV7-2 and TRBJ2-3; D unresolved. This CDR3 region has 12 residues. CDR1 is SGHTA, CDR2 FQGNSA, per germline. CDR3 nucleotide sequence: TGTGCCAGCAGCCTAAACATAGAAGCGCAGAATTTT. Translated, it gives CASSLNIEAQNF.

The rearrangement joins TRBV20-1 to TRBJ2-7; 8 bases match TRBD2. Germline assignment: CDR1 DFQATT and CDR2 SNEGSKA (reference sequence). This CDR3 has 16 residues. Trimming took 0 bases from V and 4 from J; bases not matched to a gene: 11. The CDR3 reads CSAREWGSGSRYEQYF. CDR3 sequence (DNA): TGCAGTGCTAGAGAGTGGGGGAGCGGGAGCAGGTACGAGCAGTACTTC.

This clonotype was seen many times. The chain has TRBV28 and TRBJ2-1; TRBD2 aligns across 12 bases. The V and J ends lost 1 base and 4 bases, in that order; junction bases with no gene match: 8. The CDR3 extends over 18 amino acids. CDR1 MDHEN and CDR2 SYDVKM come from the germline V gene. DNA of the CDR3: TGTGCCAGCAGTTTATCTTCCTCGACTAGCGGGGGTTACAATGAGCAGTTCTTC. Translated: CASSLSSSTSGGYNEQFF.

This clonotype has only a few counts. The genes are TRBV2 and TRBJ2-4; D ambiguous. V gave up 4 bases and J gave up 5 bases, with 9 bases separating them. The V gene's germline CDR1 is SNHLY and CDR2 FYNNEI. The CDR3 is made up of 13 amino acids. CDR3 coding DNA: TGTGCCAGCAGTGTTAGAACCGAAAACATTCAGTACTTC. It yields the protein CASSVRTENIQYF.

This clonotype came up many times. CDR3 in amino acids: CASSQDPPTGNTGELFF. The CDR3 nucleotides are TGTGCCAGCAGCCAAGACCCCCCGACAGGAAACACCGGGGAGCTGTTTTTT. The J gene is TRBJ2-2, the V gene TRBV14, with D maybe TRBD1 (6 bases). The germline V gene encodes CDR1 SGHDN and CDR2 FVKESK. This CDR3 comprises 17 residues. The germline V and J ends were trimmed by 0 bases and 2 bases, with 13 bases remaining between them. The full variable domain, its missing parts supplied by reference TRBV14 and TRBJ2-2, is EAGVTQFPSHSVIEKGQTVTLRCDPISGHDNLYWYRRVMGKEIKFLLHFVKESKQDESGMPNNRFLAERTGGTYSTLKVQPAELEDSGVYFCASSQDPPTGNTGELFFGEGSRLTVL.

The V gene is TRBV5-1, the J gene TRBJ2-3; 12 positions agree with TRBD2. Germline lookup yields CDR1 SGHRS and CDR2 YFSETQ. The V segment lost 3 bases and the J segment 5 bases; nucleotides outside the gene matches: 16. CDR3 length: 19 residues. CDR3 protein: CASSSLSALAGGQQDTQYF. The CDR3, as DNA: TGCGCCAGCAGCTCTCTTTCAGCTCTAGCGGGAGGGCAGCAAGATACGCAGTATTTT.